This T cell receptor beta chain came from a study of T cell responses to AZD1222 COVID-19 vaccine. For the study at large: Doses given second, at about 4 or about 12 weeks, were pooled.

The germline CDR1 and CDR2 sequences are MNHEY and SMNVEV (reference sequence). The ends were cut back, 6 bases at V and 5 bases at J, with 16 bases in the middle. The CDR3 runs to 14 residues. Some clones are missing from TCRdb's copy, which holds only in-frame ones; the method was immunoSEQ multiplex PCR. Of more than 95,000 clones in the sample, about 85% were seen once. On this clone: As yet, its antigen is unknown.

Study observations and caveats: Baseline seropositives among AZD1222 recipients totaled only five to seven.

The sample was peripheral blood, taken on day 0 of AZD1222 vaccination. The TCR sequence derives from an adult in good health. This chain uses TRBV27 with TRBJ2-5, with D possibly TRBD2 on 6 matching bases. In DNA, the CDR3 is TGTGCCAGCAGACTATACTGGGAGGTGGAGACCCAGTACTTC. Its protein is CASRLYWEVETQYF.